This TCR beta chain appears in the sequencing data of a study of blood T cells in healthy people across ages. Study conclusions and caveats: Fewer expanded clones and more diversity marked long-lived versus aged donors.

There are a few counts of this clonotype. Antigen: not known. It was with a sample-barcoded 5' primer and a J-beta primer mix that a second PCR of about 6 to 12 cycles was run. TCRdb reprocessed the 5' RACE reads via MiXCR and lists one record per CDR3 protein. The data hold about 760,000 distinct CDR3 sequences, with around 50% observed a single time. V lost 0 bases and J 7 bases, leaving 11 bases between the germline ends. Germline loops: CDR1 SGDLS, CDR2 YYNGEE. The CDR3 is 14 amino acids. The source material was blood. This sequence originates from a man aged 40-49 years in good health. The V and J genes are TRBV9 and TRBJ2-1; D is possibly TRBD2 (5 bases). The CDR3 protein is CASSVAAGVNEQFF. The CDR3 DNA is TGTGCCAGCAGCGTAGCGGCGGGTGTTAATGAGCAGTTCTTC.